The 9 T cell receptor beta chains below were found in one sample sequenced in a study of T cell responses to AZD1222 COVID-19 vaccine. Sequencing was performed with immunoSEQ multiplex PCR; in TCRdb, only in-frame clones are kept and a portion is missing. In the table there are 170,000 or so clones, about 85% of which are singletons. The sample consisted of peripheral blood, taken on day 0 of AZD1222 vaccination. These TCRs come from an adult in good health.

J is TRBJ1-5 and V is TRBV19, with D tentatively TRBD1 (5 bases). The CDR3 consists of 16 residues. Deletions cut 6 bases from V and 2 bases from J, with 17 bases between. Germline V gives CDR1 LNHDA, CDR2 SQIVND (reference sequence). This CDR3 is CASSPTGTQGNQPQHF. In DNA form, the CDR3 reads TGTGCCAGTAGCCCCACCGGGACTCAAGGCAATCAGCCCCAGCATTTT.

The chain carries TRBV2 and TRBJ2-2; D not resolved. Germline V gene sequence: CDR1 SNHLY, CDR2 FYNNEI. Trimming stripped 0 bases from V and 0 bases from J, with 11 bases between. There are 17 residues in the CDR3. The CDR3 is CASSEASVASNTGELFF. As DNA, the CDR3 is TGTGCCAGCAGTGAAGCGAGCGTCGCCTCGAACACCGGGGAGCTGTTTTTT.

The chain employs TRBV7-8 and TRBJ1-5; no definite D call. There are 13 residues in the CDR3. Germline V gene data show CDR1 as SGHVS and CDR2 as FQNEAQ. V was trimmed by 3 bases and J by 7 bases, leaving 10 bases between them. The CDR3 sequence: CASSFGSGQPQHF. CDR3 coding DNA: TGTGCCAGCAGCTTTGGGAGCGGACAGCCCCAGCATTTT.

The chain has TRBV5-1 and TRBJ1-1, with D unclear. The CDR3 extends over 15 amino acids. Trimming took off 5 bases at V and 0 bases at J, with 14 bases between the two ends. Per germline, CDR1 SGHRS and CDR2 YFSETQ. The CDR3 is CASRDMANLNTEAFF. CDR3 DNA: TGCGCCAGCAGAGACATGGCGAATTTGAACACTGAAGCTTTCTTT.

This rearrangement joins TRBV6-2 or TRBV6-3 to TRBJ1-4; the D is unclear. The CDR3 has 13 amino acids. Germline CDR1 MNHEY, CDR2 SVGEGT. V lost 2 bases, J lost 3 bases, and 4 bases lay in between. CDR3 DNA sequence: TGTGCCAGCAGTTACGTTTCTAATGAAAAACTGTTTTTT. The encoded protein is CASSYVSNEKLFF.

This chain links TRBV24-1 with TRBJ2-3; TRBD2 agrees at 8 bases. V shed 2 bases, J shed 2 bases, and the junction held 17 bases outside the gene matches. CDR1 is KGHDR, CDR2 SFDVKD, per germline. The CDR3 covers 20 residues. The CDR3 here is CATSDSTSGRPPTLTDTQYF. CDR3 sequence (DNA): TGTGCCACCAGTGATTCCACTAGCGGCAGACCGCCCACCCTCACAGATACGCAGTATTTT.

The rearrangement links TRBV4-2 to TRBJ1-2; D is undetermined. The CDR3 sequence is 15 residues long. Germline CDR1 LGHNA, CDR2 YNFKEQ. Between the trimmed V and J ends, which lost 4 bases and 3 bases, there was a span of 15 bases. This CDR3 is CASSLIEEQYYGYTF. The CDR3 DNA reads as TGTGCCAGCAGCCTTATAGAGGAGCAATACTATGGCTACACCTTC.

The CDR3 reads CASSYKRQGFSYEQYF. The CDR3 DNA reads TGTGCCAGCAGTTACAAGAGACAGGGGTTCTCCTACGAGCAGTACTTC. This chain uses TRBV6-5 with TRBJ2-7; 8 nucleotides agree with TRBD1. The J segment lost 0 bases and the V segment lost 2 bases, leaving 6 bases of the junction unmatched. Germline-derived CDR1 and CDR2 are MNHEY and SVGAGI. CDR3 length equals 16 residues.

The chain employs TRBV19 and TRBJ1-5; D possibly corresponds to TRBD1 (5 bases). Germline V gene data show CDR1 as LNHDA and CDR2 as SQIVND (reference sequence). Trimming removed 4 bases at V and 4 bases at J, with 17 bases between. The CDR3 sequence is 16 residues long. CDR3 region: CASSTPEGFGNQPQHF. CDR3 nucleotide sequence: TGTGCCAGTAGTACCCCCGAGGGGTTCGGGAATCAGCCCCAGCATTTT.